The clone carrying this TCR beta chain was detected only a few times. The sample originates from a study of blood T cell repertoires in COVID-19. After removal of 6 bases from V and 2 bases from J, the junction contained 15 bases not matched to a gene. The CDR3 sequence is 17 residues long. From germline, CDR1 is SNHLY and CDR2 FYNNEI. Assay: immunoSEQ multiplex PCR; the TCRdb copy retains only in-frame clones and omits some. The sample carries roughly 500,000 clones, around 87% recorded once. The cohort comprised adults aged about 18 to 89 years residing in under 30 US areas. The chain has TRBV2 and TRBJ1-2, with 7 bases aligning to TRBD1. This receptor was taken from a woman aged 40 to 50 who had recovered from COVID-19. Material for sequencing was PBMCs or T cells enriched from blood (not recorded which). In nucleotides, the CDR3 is TGTGCCAGCAGGTACTCCGGGACAGTATCTATAAACTATGGCTACACCTTC. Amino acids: CASRYSGTVSINYGYTF.